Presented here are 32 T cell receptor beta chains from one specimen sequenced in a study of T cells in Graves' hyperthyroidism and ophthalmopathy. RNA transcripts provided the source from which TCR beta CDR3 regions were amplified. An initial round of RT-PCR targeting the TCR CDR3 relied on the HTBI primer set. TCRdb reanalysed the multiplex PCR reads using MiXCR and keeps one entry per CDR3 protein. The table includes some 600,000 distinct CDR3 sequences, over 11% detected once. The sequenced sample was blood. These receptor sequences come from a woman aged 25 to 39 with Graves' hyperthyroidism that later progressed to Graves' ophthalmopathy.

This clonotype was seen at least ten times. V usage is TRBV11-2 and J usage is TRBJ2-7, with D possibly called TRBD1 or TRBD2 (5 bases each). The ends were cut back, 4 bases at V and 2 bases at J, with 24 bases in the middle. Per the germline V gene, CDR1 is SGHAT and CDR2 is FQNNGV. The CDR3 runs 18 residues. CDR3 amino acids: CASSSLLRGARLTYEQYF. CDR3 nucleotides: TGTGCCAGCAGCTCTTTACTGAGGGGCGCCCGCCTAACCTACGAGCAGTACTTC.

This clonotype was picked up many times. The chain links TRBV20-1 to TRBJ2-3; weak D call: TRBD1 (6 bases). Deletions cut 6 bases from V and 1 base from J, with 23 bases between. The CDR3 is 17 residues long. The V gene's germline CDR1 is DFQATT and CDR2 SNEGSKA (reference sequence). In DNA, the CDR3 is TGCAGTGCAGTACCTCCCCCAGCGCGACAGGGCACAGATACGCAGTATTTT. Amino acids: CSAVPPPARQGTDTQYF.

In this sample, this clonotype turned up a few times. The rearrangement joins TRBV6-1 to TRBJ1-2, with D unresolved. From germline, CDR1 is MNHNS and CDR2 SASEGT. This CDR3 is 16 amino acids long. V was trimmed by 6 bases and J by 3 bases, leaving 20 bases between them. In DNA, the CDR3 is TGTGCCAGCAGCAAACAACCTACCTCCCCTTACTATGGCTACACCTTC. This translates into CASSKQPTSPYYGYTF.

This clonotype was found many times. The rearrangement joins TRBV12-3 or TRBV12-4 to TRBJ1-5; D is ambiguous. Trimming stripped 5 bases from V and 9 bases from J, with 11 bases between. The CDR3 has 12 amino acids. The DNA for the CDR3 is TGTGCCAGCAGTAGTCGATTGGGGCCCCAGCATTTT. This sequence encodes CASSSRLGPQHF.

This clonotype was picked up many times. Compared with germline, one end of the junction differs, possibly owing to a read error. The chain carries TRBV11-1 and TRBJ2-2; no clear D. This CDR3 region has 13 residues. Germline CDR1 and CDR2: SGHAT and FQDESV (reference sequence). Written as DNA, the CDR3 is TGTGCCAGCAGCTTAACCTTGGATGAGGAACTCATTTTT. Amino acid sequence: CASSLTLDEELIF. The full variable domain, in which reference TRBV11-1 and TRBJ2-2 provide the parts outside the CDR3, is EAEVAQSPRYKITEKSQAVAFWCDPISGHATLYWYRQILGQGPELLVQFQDESVVDDSQLPKDRFSAERLKGVDSTLKIQPAELGDSAMYLCASSLTLDEELIFGEGSRLTVL.

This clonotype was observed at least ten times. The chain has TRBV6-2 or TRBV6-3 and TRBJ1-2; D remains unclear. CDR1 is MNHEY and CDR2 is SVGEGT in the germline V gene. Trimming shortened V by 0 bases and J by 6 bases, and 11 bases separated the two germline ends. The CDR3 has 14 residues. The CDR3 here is CASSYSRGRDGYTF. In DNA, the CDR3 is TGTGCCAGCAGTTACTCTCGGGGAAGAGATGGCTACACCTTC.

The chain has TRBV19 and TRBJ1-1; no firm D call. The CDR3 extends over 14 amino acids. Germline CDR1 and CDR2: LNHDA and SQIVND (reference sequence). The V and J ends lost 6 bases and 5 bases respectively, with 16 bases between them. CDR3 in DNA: TGTGCCAGTAGCACGACGGCCCACGGGACTGAAGCTTTCTTT. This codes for CASSTTAHGTEAFF.

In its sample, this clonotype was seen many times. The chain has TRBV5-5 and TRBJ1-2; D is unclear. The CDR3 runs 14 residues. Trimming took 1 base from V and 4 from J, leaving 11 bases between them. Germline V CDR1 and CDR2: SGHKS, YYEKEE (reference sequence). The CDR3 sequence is CASSLSGDFYGYTF. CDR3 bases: TGTGCCAGCAGCTTGAGTGGCGACTTCTATGGCTACACCTTC.

Here the CDR3 reads CSAAKGVGEGEQFF. The DNA for the CDR3 is TGCAGTGCTGCTAAGGGGGTGGGAGAGGGTGAGCAGTTCTTC. The rearrangement links TRBV20-1 to TRBJ2-1; D is perhaps TRBD1 (6 bases). With 5 bases removed from V and 9 bases from J, the gap between germline ends came to 20 bases. The CDR3 sequence is 14 residues long. CDR1 is DFQATT and CDR2 is SNEGSKA in the germline V gene (reference sequence).

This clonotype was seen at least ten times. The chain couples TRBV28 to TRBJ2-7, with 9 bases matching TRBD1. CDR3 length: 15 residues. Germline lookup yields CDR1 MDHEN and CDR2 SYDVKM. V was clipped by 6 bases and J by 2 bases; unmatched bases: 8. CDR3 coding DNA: TGTGCCAGCAGGGCGGACCGGGACAGGGCCTACGAGCAGTACTTC. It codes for CASRADRDRAYEQYF.

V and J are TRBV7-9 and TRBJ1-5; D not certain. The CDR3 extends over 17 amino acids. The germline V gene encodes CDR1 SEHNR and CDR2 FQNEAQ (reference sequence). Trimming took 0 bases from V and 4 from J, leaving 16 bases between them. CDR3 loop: CASSLALGSLGNQPQHF. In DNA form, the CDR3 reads TGTGCCAGCAGCTTAGCGCTTGGCAGCCTTGGGAATCAGCCCCAGCATTTT.

The CDR3 protein is CSARRQGAGQPQHF. Here the CDR3 DNA reads TGCAGTGCCCGCAGACAGGGGGCTGGACAGCCCCAGCATTTT. This chain uses TRBV20-1 with TRBJ1-5; 10 nucleotides line up with TRBD1. Germline CDR1 reads DFQATT; CDR2 reads SNEGSKA (reference sequence). The CDR3 is 14 amino acids. The J segment lost 7 bases and the V segment lost 6 bases, leaving 9 bases of the junction unmatched.

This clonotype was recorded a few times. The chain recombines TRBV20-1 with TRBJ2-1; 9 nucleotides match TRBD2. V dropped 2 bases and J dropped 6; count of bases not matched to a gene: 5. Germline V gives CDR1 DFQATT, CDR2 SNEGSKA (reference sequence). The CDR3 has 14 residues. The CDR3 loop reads CSARWREGLNEQFF. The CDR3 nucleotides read TGCAGTGCTAGATGGCGGGAGGGCCTCAATGAGCAGTTCTTC.

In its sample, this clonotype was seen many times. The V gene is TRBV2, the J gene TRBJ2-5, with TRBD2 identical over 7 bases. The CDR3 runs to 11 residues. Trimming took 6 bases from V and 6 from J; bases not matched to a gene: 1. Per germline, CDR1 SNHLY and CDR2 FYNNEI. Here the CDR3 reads CASRGGKTQYF. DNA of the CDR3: TGTGCCAGCAGGGGAGGGAAGACCCAGTACTTC.

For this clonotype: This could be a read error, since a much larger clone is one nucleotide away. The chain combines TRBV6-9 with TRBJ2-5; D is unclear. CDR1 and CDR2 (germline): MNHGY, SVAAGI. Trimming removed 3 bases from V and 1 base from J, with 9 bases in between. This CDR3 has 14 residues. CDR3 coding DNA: TGTGCCAGCAGTTACGGTCAGCTCCAAGAGACCCAGTACTTC. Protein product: CASSYGQLQETQYF.

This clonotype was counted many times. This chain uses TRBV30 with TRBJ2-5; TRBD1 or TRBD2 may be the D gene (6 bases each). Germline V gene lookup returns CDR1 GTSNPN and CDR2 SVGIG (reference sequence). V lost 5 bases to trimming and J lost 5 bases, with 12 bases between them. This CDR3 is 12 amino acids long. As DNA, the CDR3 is TGTGCCTGGGGACCGGGGGCTGAGACCCAGTACTTC. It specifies CAWGPGAETQYF. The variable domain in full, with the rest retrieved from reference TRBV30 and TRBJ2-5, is SQTIHQWPATLVQPVGSPLSLECTVEGTSNPNLYWYRQAAGRGLQLLFYSVGIGQISSEVPQNLSASRPQDRQFILSSKKLLLSDSGFYLCAWGPGAETQYFGPGTRLLVL.

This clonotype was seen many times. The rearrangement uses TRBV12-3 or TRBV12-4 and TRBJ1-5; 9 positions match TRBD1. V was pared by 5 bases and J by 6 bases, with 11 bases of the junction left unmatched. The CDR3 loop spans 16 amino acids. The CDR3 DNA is TGTGCCAGCAGTGTTGGACAGGGGTTGTTAGGTCAGCCCCAGCATTTT. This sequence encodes CASSVGQGLLGQPQHF.

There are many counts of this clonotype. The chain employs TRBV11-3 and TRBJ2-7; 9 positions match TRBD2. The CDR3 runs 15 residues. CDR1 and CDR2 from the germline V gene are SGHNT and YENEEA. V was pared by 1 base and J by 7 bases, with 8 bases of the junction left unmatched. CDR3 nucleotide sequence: TGTGCCAGCAGCTTAGTGGCGGGAGGGCCGTGGGAGCAGTACTTC. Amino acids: CASSLVAGGPWEQYF. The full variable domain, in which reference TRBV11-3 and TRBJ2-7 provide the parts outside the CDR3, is EAGVVQSPRYKIIEKKQPVAFWCNPISGHNTLYWYLQNLGQGPELLIRYENEEAVDDSQLPKDRFSAERLKGVDSTLKIQPAELGDSAVYLCASSLVAGGPWEQYFGPGTRLTVT.

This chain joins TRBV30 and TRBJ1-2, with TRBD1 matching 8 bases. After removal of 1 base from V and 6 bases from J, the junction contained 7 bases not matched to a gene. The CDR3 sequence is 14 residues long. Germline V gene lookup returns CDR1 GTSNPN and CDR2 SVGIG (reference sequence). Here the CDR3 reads CAWSATGATNGYTF. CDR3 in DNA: TGTGCCTGGAGTGCGACAGGGGCCACTAATGGCTACACCTTC.

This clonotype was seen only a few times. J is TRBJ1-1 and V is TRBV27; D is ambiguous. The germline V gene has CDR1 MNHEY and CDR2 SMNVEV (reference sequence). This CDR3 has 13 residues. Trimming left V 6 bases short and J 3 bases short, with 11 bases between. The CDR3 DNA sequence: TGTGCCAGCAGGGGGATTAGTGACACTGAAGCTTTCTTT. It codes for CASRGISDTEAFF.

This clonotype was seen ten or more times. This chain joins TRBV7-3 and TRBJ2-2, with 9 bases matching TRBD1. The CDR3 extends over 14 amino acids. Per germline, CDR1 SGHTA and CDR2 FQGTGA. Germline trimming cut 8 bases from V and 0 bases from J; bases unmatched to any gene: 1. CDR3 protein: CASGQGTNTGELFF. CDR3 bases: TGTGCCAGCGGACAGGGGACGAACACCGGGGAGCTGTTTTTT.

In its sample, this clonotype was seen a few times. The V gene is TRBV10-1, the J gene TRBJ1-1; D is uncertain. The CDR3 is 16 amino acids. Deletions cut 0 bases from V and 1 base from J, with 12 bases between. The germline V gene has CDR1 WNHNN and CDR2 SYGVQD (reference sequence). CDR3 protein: CASSESTVRANTEAFF. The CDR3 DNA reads TGCGCCAGCAGTGAGTCAACAGTACGGGCGAACACTGAAGCTTTCTTT.

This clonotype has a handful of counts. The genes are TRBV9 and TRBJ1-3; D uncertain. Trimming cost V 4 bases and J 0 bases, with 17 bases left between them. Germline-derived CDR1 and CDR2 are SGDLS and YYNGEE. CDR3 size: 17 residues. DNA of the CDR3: TGTGCCAGCAGCAAGCCTCCCCCCAAAGACTCTGGAAACACCATATATTTT. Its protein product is CASSKPPPKDSGNTIYF.

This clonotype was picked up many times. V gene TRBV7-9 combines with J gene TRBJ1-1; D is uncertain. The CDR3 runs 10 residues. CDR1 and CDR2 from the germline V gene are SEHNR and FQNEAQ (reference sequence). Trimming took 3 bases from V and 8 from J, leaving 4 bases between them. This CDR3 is CASSLDEAFF. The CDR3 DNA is TGTGCCAGCAGCTTGGACGAAGCTTTCTTT.

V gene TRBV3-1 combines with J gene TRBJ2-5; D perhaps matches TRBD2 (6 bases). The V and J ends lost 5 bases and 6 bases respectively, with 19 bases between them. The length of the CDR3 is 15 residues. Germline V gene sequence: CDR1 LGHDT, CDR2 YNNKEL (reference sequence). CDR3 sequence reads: CASSVDYGVAQTQYF. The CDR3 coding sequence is TGTGCCAGCAGCGTGGACTATGGAGTCGCACAGACCCAGTACTTC.

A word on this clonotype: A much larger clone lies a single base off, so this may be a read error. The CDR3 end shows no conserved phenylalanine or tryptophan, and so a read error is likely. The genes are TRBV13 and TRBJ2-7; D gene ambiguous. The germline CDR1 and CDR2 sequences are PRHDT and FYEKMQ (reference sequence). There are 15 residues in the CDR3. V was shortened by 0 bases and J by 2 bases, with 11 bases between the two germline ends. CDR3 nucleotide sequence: TGTGCCAGCAGCTTAGGAAATATAGGCCCCTACGAGCAGTACTCC. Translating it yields CASSLGNIGPYEQYS.

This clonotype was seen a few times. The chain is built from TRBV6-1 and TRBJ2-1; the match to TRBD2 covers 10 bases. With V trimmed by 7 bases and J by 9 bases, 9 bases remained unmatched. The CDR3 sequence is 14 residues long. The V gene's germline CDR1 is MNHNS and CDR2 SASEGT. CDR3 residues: CASIDLAGDSEQFF. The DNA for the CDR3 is TGTGCCAGCATTGATCTAGCGGGAGATAGTGAGCAGTTCTTC.

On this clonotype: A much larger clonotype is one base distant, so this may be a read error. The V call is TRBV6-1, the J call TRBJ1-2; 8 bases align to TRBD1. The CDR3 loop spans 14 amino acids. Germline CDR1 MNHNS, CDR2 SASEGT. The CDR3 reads CASTDRGARYGHTF. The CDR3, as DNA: TGTGCCAGCACCGACAGGGGCGCGCGGTATGGCCACACCTTC.

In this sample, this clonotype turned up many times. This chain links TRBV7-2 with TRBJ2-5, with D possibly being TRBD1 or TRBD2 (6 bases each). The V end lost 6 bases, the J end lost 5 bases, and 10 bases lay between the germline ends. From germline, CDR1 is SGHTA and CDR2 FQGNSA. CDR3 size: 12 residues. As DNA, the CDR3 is TGTGCCAGCAGGGGGGCGGGGGAGACCCAGTACTTC. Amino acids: CASRGAGETQYF.

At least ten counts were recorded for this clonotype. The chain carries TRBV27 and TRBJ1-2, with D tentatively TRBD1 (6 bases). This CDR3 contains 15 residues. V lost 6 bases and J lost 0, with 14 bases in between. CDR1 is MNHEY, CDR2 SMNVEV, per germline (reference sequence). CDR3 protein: CASSPTTGSNYGYTF. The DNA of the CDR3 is TGTGCCAGCAGCCCCACTACAGGGTCTAACTATGGCTACACCTTC.

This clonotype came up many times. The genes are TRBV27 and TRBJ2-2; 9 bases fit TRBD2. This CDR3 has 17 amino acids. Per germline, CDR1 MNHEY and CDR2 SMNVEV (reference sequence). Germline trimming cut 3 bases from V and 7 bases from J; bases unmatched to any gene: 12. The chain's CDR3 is CASSFLAGGNGVGELFF. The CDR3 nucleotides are TGTGCCAGCAGTTTCCTGGCGGGAGGGAACGGGGTCGGGGAGCTGTTTTTT.

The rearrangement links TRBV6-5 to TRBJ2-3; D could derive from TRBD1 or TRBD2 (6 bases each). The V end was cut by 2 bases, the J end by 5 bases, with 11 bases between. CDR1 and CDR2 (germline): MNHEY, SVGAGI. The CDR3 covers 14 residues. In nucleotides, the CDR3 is TGTGCCAGCAGTTACGGTGGGGGGCAAGATACGCAGTATTTT. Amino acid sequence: CASSYGGGQDTQYF.